This T cell receptor beta chain came from a study of blood T cell repertoires in COVID-19. At the level of the study: The analysed material was cDNA or gDNA that came from T cells, B-cell-depleted T cells, or PBMCs.

Data came from immunoSEQ multiplex PCR; TCRdb stores just in-frame clones and leaves some out. The sample holds nearly 350,000 clones, around nine tenths seen once. V was pared by 5 bases and J by 6 bases, with 14 bases between. Germline CDR1 and CDR2: SGHTA and FQGNSA. The CDR3 totals 13 residues. The chain combines TRBV7-2 with TRBJ2-7; D may be TRBD1 (5 bases). The specimen was peripheral blood. The receptor was isolated from a woman aged 18-35 years who had recovered from COVID-19. The CDR3 bases are TGTGCCAGCAGCCTCGGGCAGGGCGGCGAGCAGTACGTC. Protein sequence: CASSLGQGGEQYV.